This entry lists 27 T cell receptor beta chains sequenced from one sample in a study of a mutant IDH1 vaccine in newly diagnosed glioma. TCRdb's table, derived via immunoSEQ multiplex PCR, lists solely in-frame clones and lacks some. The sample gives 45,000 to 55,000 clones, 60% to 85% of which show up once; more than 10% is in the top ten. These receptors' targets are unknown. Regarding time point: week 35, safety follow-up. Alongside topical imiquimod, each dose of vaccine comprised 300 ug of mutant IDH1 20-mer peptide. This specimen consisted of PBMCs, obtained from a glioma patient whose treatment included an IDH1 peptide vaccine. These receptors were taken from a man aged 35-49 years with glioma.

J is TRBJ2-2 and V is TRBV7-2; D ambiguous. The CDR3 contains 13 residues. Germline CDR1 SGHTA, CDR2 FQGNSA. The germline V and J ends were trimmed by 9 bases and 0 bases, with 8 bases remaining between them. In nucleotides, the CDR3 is TGTGCCAGTGAACTATCGAACACCGGGGAGCTGTTTTTT. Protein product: CASELSNTGELFF.

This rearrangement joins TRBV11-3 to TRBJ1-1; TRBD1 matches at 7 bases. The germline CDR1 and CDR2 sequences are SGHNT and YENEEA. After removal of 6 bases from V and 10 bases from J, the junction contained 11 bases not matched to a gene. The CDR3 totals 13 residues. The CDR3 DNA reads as TGTGCCAGCAGTAAGGACAGGCCTATCGGAGCTTTCTTT. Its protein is CASSKDRPIGAFF.

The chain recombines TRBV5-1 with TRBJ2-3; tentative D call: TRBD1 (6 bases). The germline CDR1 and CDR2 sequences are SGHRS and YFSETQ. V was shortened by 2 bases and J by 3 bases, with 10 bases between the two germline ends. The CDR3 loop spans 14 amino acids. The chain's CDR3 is CASSLQGFTDTQYF. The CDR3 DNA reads TGCGCCAGCAGCTTACAGGGTTTTACAGATACGCAGTATTTT.

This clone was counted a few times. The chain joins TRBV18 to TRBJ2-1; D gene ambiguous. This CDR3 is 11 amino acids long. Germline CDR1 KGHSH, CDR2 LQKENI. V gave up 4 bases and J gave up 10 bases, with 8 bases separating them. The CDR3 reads CASSLLSEQFF. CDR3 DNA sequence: TGTGCCAGCTCACTACTATCGGAGCAGTTCTTC. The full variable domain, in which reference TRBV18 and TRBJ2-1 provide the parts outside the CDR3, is NAGVMQNPRHLVRRRGQEARLRCSPMKGHSHVYWYRQLPEEGLKFMVYLQKENIIDESGMPKERFSAEFPKEGPSILRIQQVVRGDSAAYFCASSLLSEQFFGPGTRLTVL.

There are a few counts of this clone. This CDR3 is CASSRGLVNTEAFF. Here the CDR3 DNA reads TGTGCCAGCAGCAGGGGTTTAGTGAACACTGAAGCTTTCTTT. V usage is TRBV6-1 and J usage is TRBJ1-1, with D possibly being TRBD1 (6 bases). In germline, CDR1 is MNHNS, CDR2 SASEGT. Trimming pared 6 bases from V and 0 bases from J, leaving 11 bases between. The CDR3 is made up of 14 amino acids.

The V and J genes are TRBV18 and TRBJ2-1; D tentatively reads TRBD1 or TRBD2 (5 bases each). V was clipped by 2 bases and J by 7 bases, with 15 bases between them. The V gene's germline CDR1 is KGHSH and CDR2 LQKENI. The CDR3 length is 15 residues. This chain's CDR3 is CASSPGGRNLNEQFF. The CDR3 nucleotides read TGTGCCAGCTCACCAGGGGGACGGAACCTGAATGAGCAGTTCTTC.

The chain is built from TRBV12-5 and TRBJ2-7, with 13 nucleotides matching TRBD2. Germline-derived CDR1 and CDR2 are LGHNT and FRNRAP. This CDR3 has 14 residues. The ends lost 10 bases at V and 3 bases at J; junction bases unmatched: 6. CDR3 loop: CATHGTSGVYEQYV. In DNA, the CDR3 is TGTGCTACACATGGGACTAGCGGGGTCTACGAGCAGTACGTC.

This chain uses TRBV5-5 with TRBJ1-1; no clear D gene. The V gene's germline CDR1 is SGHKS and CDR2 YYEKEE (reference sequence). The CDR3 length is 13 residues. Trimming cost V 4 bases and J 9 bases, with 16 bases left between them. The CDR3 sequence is CASSTTPEEKAFF. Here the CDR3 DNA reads TGTGCCAGCAGCACCACCCCTGAGGAGAAAGCTTTCTTT.

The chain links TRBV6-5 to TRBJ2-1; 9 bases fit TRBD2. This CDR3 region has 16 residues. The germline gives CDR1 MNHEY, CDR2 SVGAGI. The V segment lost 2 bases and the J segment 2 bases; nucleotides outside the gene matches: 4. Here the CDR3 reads CASSYDKRGAYNEQFF. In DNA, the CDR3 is TGTGCCAGCAGTTACGATAAGCGGGGGGCCTACAATGAGCAGTTCTTC.

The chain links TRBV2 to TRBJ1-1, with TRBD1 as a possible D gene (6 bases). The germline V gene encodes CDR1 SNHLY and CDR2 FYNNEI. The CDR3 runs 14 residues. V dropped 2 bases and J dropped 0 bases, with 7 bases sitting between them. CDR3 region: CASSEQGMNTEAFF. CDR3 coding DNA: TGTGCCAGCAGTGAACAGGGGATGAACACTGAAGCTTTCTTT.

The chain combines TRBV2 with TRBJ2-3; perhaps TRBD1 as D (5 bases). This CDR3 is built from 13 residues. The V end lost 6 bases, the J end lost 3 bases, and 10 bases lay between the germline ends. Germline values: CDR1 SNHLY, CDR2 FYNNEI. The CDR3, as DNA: TGTGCCAGCAGCCAGGGAATTACAGATACGCAGTATTTT. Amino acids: CASSQGITDTQYF.

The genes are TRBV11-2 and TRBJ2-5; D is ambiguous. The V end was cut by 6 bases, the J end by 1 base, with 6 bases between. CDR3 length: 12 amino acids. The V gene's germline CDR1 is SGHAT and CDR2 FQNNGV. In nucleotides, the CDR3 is TGTGCCAGCAGTATGACCCAAGAGACCCAGTACTTC. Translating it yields CASSMTQETQYF.

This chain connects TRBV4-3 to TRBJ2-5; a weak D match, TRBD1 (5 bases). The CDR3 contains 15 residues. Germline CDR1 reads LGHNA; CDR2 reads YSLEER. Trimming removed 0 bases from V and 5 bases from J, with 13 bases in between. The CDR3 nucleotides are TGCGCCAGCAGCCAAGAAGGGGCAGGCAGGGAGACCCAGTACTTC. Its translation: CASSQEGAGRETQYF.

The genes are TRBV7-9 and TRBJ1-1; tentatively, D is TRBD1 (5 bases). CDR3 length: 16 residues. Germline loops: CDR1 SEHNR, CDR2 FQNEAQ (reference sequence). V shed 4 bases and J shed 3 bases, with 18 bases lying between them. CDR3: CASSSGSEGHYTEAFF. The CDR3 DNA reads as TGTGCCAGCAGCTCTGGGAGTGAGGGGCACTACACTGAAGCTTTCTTT. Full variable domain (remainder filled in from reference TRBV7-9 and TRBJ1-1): DTGVSQNPRHKITKRGQNVTFRCDPISEHNRLYWYRQTLGQGPEFLTYFQNEAQLEKSRLLSDRFSAERPKGSFSTLEIQRTEQGDSAMYLCASSSGSEGHYTEAFFGQGTRLTVV.

Here the CDR3 DNA reads TGTGCCAGCGAGGTAGGAGAGACCCAGTACTTC. Protein sequence: CASEVGETQYF. The chain combines TRBV2 with TRBJ2-5; D is ambiguous. The CDR3 contains 11 residues. The germline CDR1 and CDR2 sequences are SNHLY and FYNNEI. V was cut by 8 bases and J by 4 bases, with 8 bases left in between.

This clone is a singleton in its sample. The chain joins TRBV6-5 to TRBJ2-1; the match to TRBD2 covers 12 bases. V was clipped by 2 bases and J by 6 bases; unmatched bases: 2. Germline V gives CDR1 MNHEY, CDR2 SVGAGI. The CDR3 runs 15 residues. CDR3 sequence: CASSYTSGRTNEQFF. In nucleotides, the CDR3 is TGTGCCAGCAGTTACACTAGCGGGAGGACCAATGAGCAGTTCTTC.

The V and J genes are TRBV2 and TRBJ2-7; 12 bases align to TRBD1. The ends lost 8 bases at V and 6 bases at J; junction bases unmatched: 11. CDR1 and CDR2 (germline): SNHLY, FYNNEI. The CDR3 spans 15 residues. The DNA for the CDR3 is TGTGCCAGCGGAGCCCCCGGGACAGGGGGCGGCGAGCAGTACGTC. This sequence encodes CASGAPGTGGGEQYV.

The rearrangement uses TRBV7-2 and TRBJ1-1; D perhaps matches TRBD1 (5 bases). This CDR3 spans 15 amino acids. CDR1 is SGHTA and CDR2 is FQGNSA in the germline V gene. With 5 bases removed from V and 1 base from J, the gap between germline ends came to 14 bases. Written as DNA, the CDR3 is TGTGCCAGCAGCGTAAGGCAGGGCCAGAACACTGAAGCTTTCTTT. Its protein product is CASSVRQGQNTEAFF.

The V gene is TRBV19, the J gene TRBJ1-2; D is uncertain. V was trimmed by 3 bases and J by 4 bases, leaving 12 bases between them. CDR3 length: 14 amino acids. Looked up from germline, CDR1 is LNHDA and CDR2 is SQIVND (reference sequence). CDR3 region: CASSMRGYGYGYTF. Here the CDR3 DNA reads TGTGCCAGTAGTATGCGGGGTTATGGCTATGGCTACACCTTC.

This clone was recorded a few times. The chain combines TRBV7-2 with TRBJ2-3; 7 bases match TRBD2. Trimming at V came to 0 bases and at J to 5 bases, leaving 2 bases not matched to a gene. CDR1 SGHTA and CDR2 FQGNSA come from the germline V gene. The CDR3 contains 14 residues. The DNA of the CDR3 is TGTGCCAGCAGCTTAGCGGGAGGGCAAGATACGCAGTATTTT. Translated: CASSLAGGQDTQYF.

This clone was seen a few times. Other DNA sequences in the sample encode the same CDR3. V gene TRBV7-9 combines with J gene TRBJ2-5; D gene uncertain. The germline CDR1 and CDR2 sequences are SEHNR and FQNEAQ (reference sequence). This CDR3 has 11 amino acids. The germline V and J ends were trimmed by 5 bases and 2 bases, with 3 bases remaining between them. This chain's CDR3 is CASSPQETQYF. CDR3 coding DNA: TGTGCCAGCAGCCCACAAGAGACCCAGTACTTC.

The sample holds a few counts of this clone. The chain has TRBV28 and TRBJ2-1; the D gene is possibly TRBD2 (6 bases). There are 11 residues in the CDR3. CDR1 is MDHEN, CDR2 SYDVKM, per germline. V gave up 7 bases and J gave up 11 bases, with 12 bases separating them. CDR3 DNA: TGTGCCAGCAAAGTGCGGGATCAGCAGTTCTTC. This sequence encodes CASKVRDQQFF.

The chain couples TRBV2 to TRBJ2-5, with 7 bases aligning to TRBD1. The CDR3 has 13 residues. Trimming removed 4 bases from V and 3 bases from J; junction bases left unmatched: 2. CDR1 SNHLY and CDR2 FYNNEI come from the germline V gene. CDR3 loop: CASSVGQEETQYF. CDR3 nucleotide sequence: TGTGCCAGCAGTGTTGGACAGGAAGAGACCCAGTACTTC.

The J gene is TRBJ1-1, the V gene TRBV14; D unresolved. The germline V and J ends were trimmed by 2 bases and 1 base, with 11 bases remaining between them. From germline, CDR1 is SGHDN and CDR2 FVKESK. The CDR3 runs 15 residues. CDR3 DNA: TGTGCCAGCAGCCAACAAACGCCCAAGAACACTGAAGCTTTCTTT. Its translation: CASSQQTPKNTEAFF.

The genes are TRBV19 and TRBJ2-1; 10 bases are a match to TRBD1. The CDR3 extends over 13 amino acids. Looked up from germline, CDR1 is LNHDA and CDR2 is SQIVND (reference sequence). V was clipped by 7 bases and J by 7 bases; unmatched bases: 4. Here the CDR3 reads CASNRDRGNEQFF. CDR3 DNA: TGTGCCAGTAATCGGGACAGGGGTAATGAGCAGTTCTTC.

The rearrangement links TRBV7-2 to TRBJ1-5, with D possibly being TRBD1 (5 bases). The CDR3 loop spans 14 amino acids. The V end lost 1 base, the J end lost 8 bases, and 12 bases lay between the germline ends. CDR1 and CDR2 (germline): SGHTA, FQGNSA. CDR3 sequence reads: CASSLVAGGEPQHF. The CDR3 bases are TGTGCCAGCAGCTTAGTCGCAGGAGGGGAGCCCCAGCATTTT.

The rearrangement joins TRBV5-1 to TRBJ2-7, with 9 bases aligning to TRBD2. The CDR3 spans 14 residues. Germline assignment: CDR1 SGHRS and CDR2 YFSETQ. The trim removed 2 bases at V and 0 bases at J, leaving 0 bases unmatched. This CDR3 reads CASSFSGGSYEQYF. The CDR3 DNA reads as TGCGCCAGCAGCTTTAGCGGGGGCTCCTACGAGCAGTACTTC.